This T cell receptor beta chain came from a study of regulatory T cells in long-lasting Graves disease. In building TCR beta libraries, iRepertoire HTBI primers were used together with Arm-PCR of CDR3 regions. TCRdb re-called the multiplex PCR reads with MiXCR, one entry per CDR3 protein. Among approximately 400,000 distinct CDR3 sequences listed, 14% to 15% were seen once. This CDR3 comprises 18 residues. CDR1 is MGHRA, CDR2 YSYEKL, per germline. Trimming removed 4 bases at V and 4 bases at J, with 23 bases between. Time point given: newly diagnosed GD, antithyroid drugs for less than 3 months. The TCR library was prepared using RNA isolated from PBMCs. These records were also assigned to another study, of T cells in Graves' hyperthyroidism and ophthalmopathy. That report adds: HTBI primers were used for first-round RT-PCR of the TCR CDR3. Before onset, by a median of approximately 6.8 months, the model predicted ophthalmopathy.

The material was peripheral blood mononuclear cells (PBMCs), obtained at new diagnosis, from a patient treated with antithyroid drugs. The receptor's source is a woman aged 25-40 years with Graves disease. V is TRBV4-1 and J is TRBJ1-5; the D is unclear. CDR3 sequence: CASSRDDGWSGSNQPQHF. In nucleotides, the CDR3 is TGCGCCAGCAGCCGAGACGATGGTTGGTCCGGATCGAATCAGCCCCAGCATTTT.